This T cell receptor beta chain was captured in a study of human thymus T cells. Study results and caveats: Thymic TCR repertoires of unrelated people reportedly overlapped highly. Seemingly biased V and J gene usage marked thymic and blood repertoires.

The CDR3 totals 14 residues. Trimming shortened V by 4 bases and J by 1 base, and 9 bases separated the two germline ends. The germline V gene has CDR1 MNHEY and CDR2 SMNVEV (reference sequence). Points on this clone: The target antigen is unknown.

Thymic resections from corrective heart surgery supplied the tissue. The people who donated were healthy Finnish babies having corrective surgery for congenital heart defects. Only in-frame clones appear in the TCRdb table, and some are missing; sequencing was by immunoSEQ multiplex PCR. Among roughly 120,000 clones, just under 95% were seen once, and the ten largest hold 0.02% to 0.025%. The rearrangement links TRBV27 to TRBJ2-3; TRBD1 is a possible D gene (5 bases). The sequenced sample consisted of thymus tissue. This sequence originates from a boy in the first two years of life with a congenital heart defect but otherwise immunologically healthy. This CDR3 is CASSSKGRTDTQYF. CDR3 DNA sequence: TGTGCCAGCAGTTCTAAGGGGCGCACAGATACGCAGTATTTT.